In this sample, the clone carrying this TCR beta chain turned up once. As yet, its antigen is unknown. Produced via immunoSEQ multiplex PCR; TCRdb's table is partial and in-frame only. The sample lists 95,000 to 120,000 clones; roughly 89% were seen once. This sample is part of a study of T cell responses to AZD1222 COVID-19 vaccine. Findings of the study overall: There were vaccine-associated CD4 TCRs across spike, dominant at 160-218 and 743-854. Clonal diversity was possibly underestimated, and white British individuals and females predominated among donors. Increases in Spike-specific TCR breadth and depth were seen after two AZD1222 doses. Scientists sampled the repertoires only once the peak T cell response had passed.

The sample here was peripheral blood, taken on day 0 of MenACWY control vaccination. The TCR comes from an adult in good health.

CDR3 in DNA: TGTGCCAGCAGTTTATTGGGCAGAGATCAGCCCCAGCATTTT. This encodes CASSLLGRDQPQHF. The chain couples TRBV27 to TRBJ1-5; the D is unclear. The V end lost 1 base, the J end lost 5 bases, and 9 bases lay between the germline ends. The CDR3 length is 14 residues. Germline V gives CDR1 MNHEY, CDR2 SMNVEV (reference sequence).